Shown below are 25 T cell receptor beta chains from a single sample sequenced in a study of low-dose radiotherapy and immunotherapy resistance in tumors. cDNA synthesis used a TRAV/TRBV-specific primer set for both chains. PCR amplification of the TCRs was performed with Phusion for approximately 20 PCR cycles, and it relied on a constant-region primer together with a V-primer adapter. TCRdb re-called the reads with MiXCR, one entry per CDR3 protein. The sample contains approximately 46,000 distinct CDR3 sequences, approximately 26% of which appear only once. Time point reported: after trial treatment. Treatment meaning: LDRT plus nivolumab, ipilimumab, low-dose cyclophosphamide and aspirin (RACIN trial). Source: PBMCs, taken after low-dose radiotherapy plus immunotherapy. All receptors derive from a male donor with prostate cancer.

This clonotype was detected many times. V gene TRBV6-2 or TRBV6-3 combines with J gene TRBJ2-6; unclear D gene. The CDR3 spans 19 residues. V was pared by 1 base and J by 4 bases, with 20 bases between. Germline CDR1 is MNHEY and CDR2 is SVGEGT. The CDR3 DNA follows: TGTGCCAGCAGTTACTTGCCCGGGCACGGCGTGGCGGGGGCCAACGTCCTGACTTTC. Its protein product is CASSYLPGHGVAGANVLTF.

This clonotype was counted ten times or more. The chain has TRBV29-1 and TRBJ2-7; D perhaps matches TRBD2 (6 bases). The CDR3 consists of 16 residues. Germline CDR1 is SQVTM and CDR2 is ANQGSEA. Trimming removed 1 base at V and 7 bases at J, with 23 bases between. The CDR3 DNA follows: TGCAGCGTTGAAGGAGATGGCGGGACGGGGCTTAGGGAGCAGTACTTC. Its translation is CSVEGDGGTGLREQYF.

This clonotype was picked up many times. CDR3 protein: CASSLRSYNEQFF. The DNA of the CDR3 is TGTGCCAGCAGCTTGCGGTCCTACAATGAGCAGTTCTTC. This chain uses TRBV5-6 with TRBJ2-1; D is undetermined. The CDR3 consists of 13 residues. With 1 base removed from V and 1 base from J, the gap between germline ends came to 3 bases. Germline CDR1 and CDR2: SGHDT and YYEEEE.

Comments on this clonotype: Only one base separates this from a far larger clonotype, so it likely reflects a read error. This chain links TRBV7-6 with TRBJ1-5; 10 nucleotides match TRBD1. This CDR3 contains 16 residues. Germline lookup yields CDR1 SGHVS and CDR2 FNYEAQ. V lost 5 bases, J lost 6 bases, and 10 bases stayed unmatched. As DNA, the CDR3 is TGTGCCAGCAGCCGCGGGGACAGGGGTTCAAGTCAGCCCCAGCATTTT. It translates to CASSRGDRGSSQPQHF.

At least ten counts were recorded for this clonotype. The V call is TRBV2, the J call TRBJ2-5; either TRBD1 or TRBD2 may supply D (6 bases each). Germline-derived CDR1 and CDR2 are SNHLY and FYNNEI. CDR3 length: 12 residues. V was cut by 9 bases and J by 3 bases, with 11 bases left in between. The CDR3 sequence is CARTRQEETQYF. The CDR3 DNA reads TGTGCCAGGACTAGACAGGAAGAGACCCAGTACTTC.

At least ten counts were recorded for this clonotype. The chain is built from TRBV21-1 and TRBJ2-2; the table's TRBD2 call for D was not verified on the DNA. TRBV21-1 is flagged as a pseudogene. The CDR3 runs to 17 residues. The CDR3 spells CASNYRTSGSNTGELFF. CDR3 nucleotides: TGTGCCAGCAACTACAGGACTAGCGGGTCGAACACCGGGGAGCTGTTTTTT.

This clonotype has only a few counts. The chain is built from TRBV29-1 and TRBJ2-3; no clear D. The germline V gene has CDR1 SQVTM and CDR2 ANQGSEA. The CDR3 runs 12 residues. The germline V and J ends were trimmed by 3 bases and 6 bases, with 10 bases remaining between them. The chain's CDR3 is CSVDVGTDTQYF. The DNA for the CDR3 is TGCAGCGTTGACGTAGGAACCGATACGCAGTATTTT.

This clonotype is labeled medium-sized. CDR3 in amino acids: CATSRDRDQPQHF. The CDR3 DNA sequence: TGTGCCACCAGCAGAGACAGGGATCAGCCCCAGCATTTT. The gene calls are TRBV15 and TRBJ1-5, with a possible D match to TRBD1 (5 bases). Trimming cost V 0 bases and J 5 bases, with 5 bases left between them. Germline V gene lookup returns CDR1 LNHNV and CDR2 YYDKDF (reference sequence). The length of the CDR3 is 13 residues.

This clonotype was observed many times. The chain recombines TRBV23-1 with TRBJ2-5; D is unresolved. TRBV23-1 is given ORF status, its function remaining uncertain. This CDR3 spans 13 amino acids. The germline V and J ends were trimmed by 6 bases and 1 base, with 9 bases remaining between them. CDR3 nucleotides: TGCGCCAGCAGAGAGTACAGCCAAGAGACCCAGTACTTC. Translation gives CASREYSQETQYF.

This clonotype was observed many times. The gene calls are TRBV3-1 and TRBJ2-2; D gene uncertain. Trimming removed 2 bases at V and 8 bases at J, with 6 bases between. The length of the CDR3 is 12 residues. Germline V gene data show CDR1 as LGHDT and CDR2 as YNNKEL (reference sequence). The CDR3 protein is CASSQWDGELFF. CDR3 bases: TGTGCCAGCAGCCAATGGGATGGGGAGCTGTTTTTT.

At least ten counts were recorded for this clonotype. The rearrangement links TRBV27 to TRBJ2-3; tentative D call: TRBD1 (5 bases). The CDR3 length is 14 residues. V was shortened by 2 bases and J by 6 bases, with 12 bases between the two germline ends. The V gene's germline CDR1 is MNHEY and CDR2 SMNVEV (reference sequence). CDR3 sequence (DNA): TGTGCCAGCAGTTTAAGTCAGGGTGACGATACGCAGTATTTT. This translates into CASSLSQGDDTQYF.

This clonotype has a count of ten or more. V usage is TRBV28 and J usage is TRBJ1-4; D might be TRBD1 (6 bases). The CDR3 consists of 14 residues. Germline V gene lookup returns CDR1 MDHEN and CDR2 SYDVKM. Trimming stripped 10 bases from V and 8 bases from J, with 20 bases between. The CDR3 region is CATLQEGGVEKLFF. The DNA for the CDR3 is TGTGCCACCCTACAGGAGGGGGGGGTCGAAAAACTGTTTTTT.

Many counts were recorded for this clonotype. The chain joins TRBV27 to TRBJ2-3; 12 nucleotides line up with TRBD2. Germline V gene sequence: CDR1 MNHEY, CDR2 SMNVEV (reference sequence). This CDR3 spans 16 amino acids. V shed 5 bases, J shed 4 bases, and the junction held 7 bases outside the gene matches. DNA for the CDR3: TGTGCCAGCAGTCCCCCCAGACTAGCGGGAGCAGATACGCAGTATTTT. Translation gives CASSPPRLAGADTQYF.

This clonotype was recorded many times. The chain employs TRBV30 and TRBJ1-3, with D possibly TRBD1 on 5 matching bases. This CDR3 region has 16 residues. Germline CDR1 is GTSNPN and CDR2 is SVGIG (reference sequence). V lost 2 bases, J lost 0 bases, and 14 bases lay in between. In DNA, the CDR3 is TGTGCCTGGAGTAATGCAGGGATCGTCTCTGGAAACACCATATATTTT. The encoded protein is CAWSNAGIVSGNTIYF.

This clonotype has at least ten counts. This chain joins TRBV30 and TRBJ2-1, with D unresolved. Between the trimmed V and J ends, which lost 1 base and 8 bases, there was a span of 6 bases. CDR1 and CDR2 from the germline V gene are GTSNPN and SVGIG (reference sequence). CDR3 length equals 11 residues. The CDR3 nucleotides are TGTGCCTGGAGTGGAGCCCATGAGCAGTTCTTC. This encodes CAWSGAHEQFF. Supplemented by reference TRBV30 and TRBJ2-1, the full variable domain reads SQTIHQWPATLVQPVGSPLSLECTVEGTSNPNLYWYRQAAGRGLQLLFYSVGIGQISSEVPQNLSASRPQDRQFILSSKKLLLSDSGFYLCAWSGAHEQFFGPGTRLTVL.

This clonotype appeared many times. Compared with germline, one end of the junction differs, possibly owing to a read error. J is TRBJ1-2 and V is TRBV6-1, with a tentative D call TRBD1 (6 bases). This CDR3 has 10 residues. Germline lookup yields CDR1 MNHNS and CDR2 SASEGT. The CDR3 protein is CASSGPGGRF. CDR3 DNA sequence: TGTGCCAGCAGCGGTCCGGGGGGGCGTTTC.

This clonotype was recorded many times. This chain uses TRBV6-4 with TRBJ2-5; TRBD1 matches 7 bases. This CDR3 is built from 17 residues. The V gene end was trimmed by 6 bases and the J gene end by 1 base; junction bases not matched to a gene: 14. The V gene's germline CDR1 is MRHNA and CDR2 SNTAGT. CDR3 in amino acids: CASRTLQDRLLQETQYF. The CDR3 bases are TGTGCCAGCAGGACCCTCCAGGACAGGCTCCTCCAAGAGACCCAGTACTTC.

This clonotype has more than one count but fewer than ten. The V gene is TRBV10-3, the J gene TRBJ1-1; 9 bases align to TRBD1. J gave up 1 base and V 6 bases, and 3 bases lay outside the gene matches. CDR1 and CDR2 from the germline V gene are ENHRY and SYGVKD. The CDR3 is made up of 14 amino acids. The CDR3 nucleotides read TGTGCCATCAGGAGGACAGGGGAGAACACTGAAGCTTTCTTT. Its translation is CAIRRTGENTEAFF.

This clonotype was recorded many times. This chain uses TRBV28 with TRBJ1-1, with D perhaps TRBD1 (5 bases). Germline V gives CDR1 MDHEN, CDR2 SYDVKM. V lost 5 bases and J 0 bases, leaving 10 bases between the germline ends. The CDR3 is 14 amino acids. CDR3 bases: TGTGCCAGCAGTGGAGGGGCCCTGAACACTGAAGCTTTCTTT. Protein sequence: CASSGGALNTEAFF.

This clonotype was observed many times. As DNA, the CDR3 is TGTGCCAGCAGCCCCCGGACACCGAGGACTGAAGCTTTCTTT. Protein: CASSPRTPRTEAFF. This sequence joins TRBV3-1 and TRBJ1-1; perhaps TRBD1 as D (5 bases). With 4 bases removed from V and 5 bases from J, the gap between germline ends came to 14 bases. The CDR3 contains 14 residues. Per germline, CDR1 LGHDT and CDR2 YNNKEL (reference sequence).

This chain links TRBV12-3 or TRBV12-4 with TRBJ2-7; D gene uncertain. This CDR3 contains 12 residues. The V end was cut by 7 bases, the J end by 0 bases, with 7 bases between. The CDR3 region is CASKTTSYEQYF. The CDR3 DNA reads TGTGCCAGCAAAACAACCTCCTACGAGCAGTACTTC.

The rearrangement links TRBV28 to TRBJ1-4, with 11 bases identical to TRBD1. V lost 11 bases, J lost 7 bases, and 3 bases stayed unmatched. The CDR3 has 12 residues. Germline CDR1 MDHEN, CDR2 SYDVKM. As DNA, the CDR3 is TGTGCCGGACAGGGGGCCGGTGAAAAACTGTTTTTT. It codes for CAGQGAGEKLFF.

This clonotype was found a few times. The CDR3 DNA reads as TGCAGTGCACAGGGCGACACTGAAGCTTTCTTT. It translates to CSAQGDTEAFF. The chain has TRBV20-1 and TRBJ1-1; the D gene is possibly TRBD1 (6 bases). Germline lookup yields CDR1 DFQATT and CDR2 SNEGSKA (reference sequence). The CDR3 has 11 residues. The V end was cut by 6 bases, the J end by 3 bases, with 8 bases between.

This clonotype has ten or more counts. The rearrangement joins TRBV20-1 to TRBJ1-6; D uncertain. The CDR3 spans 12 residues. CDR1 is DFQATT, CDR2 SNEGSKA, per germline (reference sequence). Trimming removed 5 bases from V and 7 bases from J, with 9 bases in between. DNA of the CDR3: TGCAGTGCTGCGCAACCAAATTCACCCCTCCACTTT. Translated: CSAAQPNSPLHF.

This clonotype was seen only a few times. The CDR3 region has the DNA TGCGCCAGCAGCCTGGGGGGTGCGGTCTCCTACGAGCAGTACTTC. It translates to CASSLGGAVSYEQYF. V is TRBV5-1 and J is TRBJ2-7; D perhaps matches TRBD2 (6 bases). The CDR3 is 15 residues long. The ends were cut back, 4 bases at V and 0 bases at J, with 14 bases in the middle. CDR1 is SGHRS and CDR2 is YFSETQ in the germline V gene. The full variable domain, with the rest looked up from reference TRBV5-1 and TRBJ2-7, is KAGVTQTPRYLIKTRGQQVTLSCSPISGHRSVSWYQQTPGQGLQFLFEYFSETQRNKGNFPGRFSGRQFSNSRSEMNVSTLELGDSALYLCASSLGGAVSYEQYFGPGTRLTVT.